This TCR beta chain was found in a study of T cells in Graves' hyperthyroidism and ophthalmopathy. Overall study findings and caveats: Most clonotypes expanded in the thyroid (above 0.001) were also present in blood.

V was cut by 2 bases and J by 3 bases, with 5 bases left in between. From germline, CDR1 is SGHAT and CDR2 FQNNGV. This CDR3 region has 13 residues. Absent ophthalmopathy progression within 18 months defined stable Graves' hyperthyroidism. The study based diagnoses on clinical symptoms, serum thyroxine and TRAb, thyroid ultrasound and orbital computed tomography. This sample holds PBMCs from about 10 ml fresh peripheral blood. This clonotype has a count of ten or more. Its antigen remains unknown. Researchers amplified the TCR beta CDR3 regions from RNA transcripts. When the TCR CDR3 underwent first-round RT-PCR, the HTBI primer set was used. TCRdb fed the multiplex PCR reads into MiXCR, producing one record per CDR3 protein. The sample has 500,000 to 600,000 distinct CDR3 sequences; over 15% are singletons.

The rearrangement links TRBV11-2 to TRBJ1-5; D call uncertain. This clonotype originated in a woman aged 18-30 years with Graves' hyperthyroidism. Sequencing used blood. The CDR3 spells CASSLSPNQPQHF. The CDR3 DNA reads as TGTGCCAGCAGCTTATCGCCCAATCAGCCCCAGCATTTT.